This T cell receptor beta chain was sequenced during a study of monozygotic twins with inflammatory bowel disease. General study findings and limits: A lone strong IBD-associated signal or clonotype found no support.

The CDR3 has 15 residues. Germline V gene sequence: CDR1 SGHKS, CDR2 YYEKEE (reference sequence). Comment on this clonotype: Its cognate antigen is unknown.

TCRdb re-analyzed the 5' RACE reads; it lists each CDR3 protein once, without DNA. The listing contains roughly 120,000 distinct CDR3 sequences. Sequencing was carried out using blood. The rearrangement uses TRBV5-5 and TRBJ1-1; TCRdb reports TRBD1, a call that lacks DNA to check it against. The sequence came from a human donor with ulcerative colitis or Crohn's disease, or a healthy co-twin of an affected twin (not recorded which). CDR3 residues: CASSLGGGRNTEAFF.